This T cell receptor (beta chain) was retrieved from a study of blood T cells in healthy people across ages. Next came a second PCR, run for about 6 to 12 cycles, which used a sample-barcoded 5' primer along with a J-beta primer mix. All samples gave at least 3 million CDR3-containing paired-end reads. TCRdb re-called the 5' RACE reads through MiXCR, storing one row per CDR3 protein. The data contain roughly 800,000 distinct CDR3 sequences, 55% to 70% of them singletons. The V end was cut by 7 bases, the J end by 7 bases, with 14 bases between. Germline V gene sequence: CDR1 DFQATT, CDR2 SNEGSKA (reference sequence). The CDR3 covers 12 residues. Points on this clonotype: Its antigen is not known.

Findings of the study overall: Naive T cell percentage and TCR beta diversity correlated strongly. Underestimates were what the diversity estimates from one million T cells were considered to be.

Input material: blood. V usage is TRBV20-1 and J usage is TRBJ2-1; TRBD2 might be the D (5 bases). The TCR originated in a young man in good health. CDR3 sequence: CSESEGSNEQFF. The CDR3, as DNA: TGCAGTGAGTCAGAGGGCTCGAATGAGCAGTTCTTC.